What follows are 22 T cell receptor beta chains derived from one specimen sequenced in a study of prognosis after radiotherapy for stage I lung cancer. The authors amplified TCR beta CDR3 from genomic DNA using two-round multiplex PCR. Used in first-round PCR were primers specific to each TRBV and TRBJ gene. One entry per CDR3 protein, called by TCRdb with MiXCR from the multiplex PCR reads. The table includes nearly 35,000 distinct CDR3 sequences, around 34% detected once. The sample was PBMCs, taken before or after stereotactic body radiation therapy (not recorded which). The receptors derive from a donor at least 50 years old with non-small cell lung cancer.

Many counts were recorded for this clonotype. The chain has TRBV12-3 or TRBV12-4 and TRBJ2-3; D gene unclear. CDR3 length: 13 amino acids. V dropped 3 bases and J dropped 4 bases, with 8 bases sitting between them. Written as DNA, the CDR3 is TGTGCCAGCAGTTTTCCCGGGTCAGATACGCAGTATTTT. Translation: CASSFPGSDTQYF.

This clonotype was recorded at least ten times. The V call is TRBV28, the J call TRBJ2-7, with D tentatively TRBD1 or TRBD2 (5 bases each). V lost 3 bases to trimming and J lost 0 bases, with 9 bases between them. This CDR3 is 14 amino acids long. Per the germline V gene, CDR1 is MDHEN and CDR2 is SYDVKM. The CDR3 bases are TGTGCCAGCAGTTTCGGGGCTTTCTCCTACGAGCAGTACTTC. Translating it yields CASSFGAFSYEQYF.

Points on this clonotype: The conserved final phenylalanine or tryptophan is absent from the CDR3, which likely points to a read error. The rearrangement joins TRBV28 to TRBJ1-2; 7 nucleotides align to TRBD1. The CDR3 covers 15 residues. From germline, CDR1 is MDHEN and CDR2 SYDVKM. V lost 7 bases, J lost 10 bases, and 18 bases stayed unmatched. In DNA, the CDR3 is TGTGCCAGCACCTTTAACCCGACAGGGACACCAGTCTACACCCTC. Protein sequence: CASTFNPTGTPVYTL.

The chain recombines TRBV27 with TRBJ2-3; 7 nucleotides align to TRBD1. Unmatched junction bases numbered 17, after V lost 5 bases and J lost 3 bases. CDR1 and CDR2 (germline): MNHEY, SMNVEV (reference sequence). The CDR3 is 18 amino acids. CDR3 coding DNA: TGTGCCAGCAGTCTTAGCTGGGGACAGAGCATCTGGACAGATACGCAGTATTTT. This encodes CASSLSWGQSIWTDTQYF.

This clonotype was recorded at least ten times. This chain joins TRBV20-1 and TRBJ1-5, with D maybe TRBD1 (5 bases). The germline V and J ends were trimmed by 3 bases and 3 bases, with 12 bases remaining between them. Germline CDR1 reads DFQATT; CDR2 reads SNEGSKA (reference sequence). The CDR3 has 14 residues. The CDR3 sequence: CSASRDGNNQPQHF. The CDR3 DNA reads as TGCAGTGCTAGCCGGGACGGAAACAATCAGCCCCAGCATTTT.

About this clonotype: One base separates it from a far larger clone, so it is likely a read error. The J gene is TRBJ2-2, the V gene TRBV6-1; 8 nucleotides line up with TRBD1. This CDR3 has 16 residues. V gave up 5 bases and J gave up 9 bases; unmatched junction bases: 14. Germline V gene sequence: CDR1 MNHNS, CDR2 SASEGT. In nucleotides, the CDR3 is TGTGCCAGCAGTTATGATGACAGGGGATATACCTGGGAGCTGTTTTTT. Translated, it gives CASSYDDRGYTWELFF.

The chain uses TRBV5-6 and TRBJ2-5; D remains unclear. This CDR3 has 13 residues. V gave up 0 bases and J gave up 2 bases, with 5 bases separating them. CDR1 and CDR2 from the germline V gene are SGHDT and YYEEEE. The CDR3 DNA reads TGTGCCAGCAGCTTGGACGTTCAAGAGACCCAGTACTTC. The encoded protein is CASSLDVQETQYF.

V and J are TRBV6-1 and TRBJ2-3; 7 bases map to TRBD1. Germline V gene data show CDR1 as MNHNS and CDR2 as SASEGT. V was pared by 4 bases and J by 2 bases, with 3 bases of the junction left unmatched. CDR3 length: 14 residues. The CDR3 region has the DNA TGTGCCAGCAGTGTTGACAGGGTCACAGATACGCAGTATTTT. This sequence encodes CASSVDRVTDTQYF.

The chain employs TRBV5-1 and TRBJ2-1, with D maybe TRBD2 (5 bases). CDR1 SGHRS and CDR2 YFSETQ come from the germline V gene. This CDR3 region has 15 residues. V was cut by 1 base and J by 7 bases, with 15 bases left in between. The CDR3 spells CASSLILEGVNEQFF. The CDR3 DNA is TGCGCCAGCAGCTTGATACTAGAGGGAGTAAATGAGCAGTTCTTC. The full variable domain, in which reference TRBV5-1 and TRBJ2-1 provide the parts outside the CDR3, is KAGVTQTPRYLIKTRGQQVTLSCSPISGHRSVSWYQQTPGQGLQFLFEYFSETQRNKGNFPGRFSGRQFSNSRSEMNVSTLELGDSALYLCASSLILEGVNEQFFGPGTRLTVL.

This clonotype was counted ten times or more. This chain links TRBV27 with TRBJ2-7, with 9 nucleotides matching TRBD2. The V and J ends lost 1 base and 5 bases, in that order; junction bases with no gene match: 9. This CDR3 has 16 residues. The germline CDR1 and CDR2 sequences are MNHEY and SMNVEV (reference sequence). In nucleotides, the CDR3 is TGTGCCAGCAGTTTATTGAGTACTAGCGGGCTCAACGAGCAGTACTTC. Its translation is CASSLLSTSGLNEQYF.

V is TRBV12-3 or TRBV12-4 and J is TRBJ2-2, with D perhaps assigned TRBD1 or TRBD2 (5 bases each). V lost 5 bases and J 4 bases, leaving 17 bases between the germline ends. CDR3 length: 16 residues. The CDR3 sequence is CASSTRMGVCTGELFF. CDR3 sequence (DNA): TGTGCCAGCAGTACTAGGATGGGGGTTTGCACCGGGGAGCTGTTTTTT.

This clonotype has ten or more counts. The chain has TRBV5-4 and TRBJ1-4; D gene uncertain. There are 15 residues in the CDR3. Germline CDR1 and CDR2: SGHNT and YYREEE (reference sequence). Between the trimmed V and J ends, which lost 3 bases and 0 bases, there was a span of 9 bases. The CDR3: CASSSDFSTNEKLFF. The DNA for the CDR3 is TGTGCCAGCAGCTCCGACTTCTCAACTAATGAAAAACTGTTTTTT. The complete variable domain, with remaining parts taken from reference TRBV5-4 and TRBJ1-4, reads ETGVTQSPTHLIKTRGQQVTLRCSSQSGHNTVSWYQQALGQGPQFIFQYYREEENGRGNFPPRFSGLQFPNYSSELNVNALELDDSALYLCASSSDFSTNEKLFFGSGTQLSVL.

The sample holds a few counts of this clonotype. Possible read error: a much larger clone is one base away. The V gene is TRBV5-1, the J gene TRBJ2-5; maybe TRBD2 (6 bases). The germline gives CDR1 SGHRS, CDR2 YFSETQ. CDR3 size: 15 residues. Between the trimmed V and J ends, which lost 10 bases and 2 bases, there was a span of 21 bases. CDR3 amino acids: CARYDQGGRQETQYF. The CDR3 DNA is TGCGCCCGCTACGACCAGGGAGGTCGTCAAGAGACCCAGTACTTC.

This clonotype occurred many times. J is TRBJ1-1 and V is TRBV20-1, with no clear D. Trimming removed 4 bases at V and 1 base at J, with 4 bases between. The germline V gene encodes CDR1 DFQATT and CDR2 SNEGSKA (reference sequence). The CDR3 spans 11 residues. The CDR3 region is CSAITNTEAFF. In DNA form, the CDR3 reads TGCAGTGCTATTACGAACACTGAAGCTTTCTTT.

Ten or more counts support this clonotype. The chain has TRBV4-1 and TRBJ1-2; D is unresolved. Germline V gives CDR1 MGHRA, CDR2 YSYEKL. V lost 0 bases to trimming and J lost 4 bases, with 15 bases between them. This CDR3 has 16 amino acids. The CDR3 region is CASSQEFRGIGYGYTF. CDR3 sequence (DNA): TGCGCCAGCAGCCAAGAGTTTCGGGGAATTGGCTATGGCTACACCTTC.

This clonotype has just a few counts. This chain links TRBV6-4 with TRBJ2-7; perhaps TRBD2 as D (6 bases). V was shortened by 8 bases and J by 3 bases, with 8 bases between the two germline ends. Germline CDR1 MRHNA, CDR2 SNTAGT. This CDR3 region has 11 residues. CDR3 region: CASGGSYEQYF. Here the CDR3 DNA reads TGTGCCAGCGGGGGGAGCTACGAGCAGTACTTC.

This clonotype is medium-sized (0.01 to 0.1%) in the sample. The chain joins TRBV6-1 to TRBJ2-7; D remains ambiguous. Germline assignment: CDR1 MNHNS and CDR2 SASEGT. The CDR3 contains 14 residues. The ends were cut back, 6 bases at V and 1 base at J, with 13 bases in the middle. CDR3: CASSADPGSYEQYF. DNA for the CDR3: TGTGCCAGCAGCGCTGATCCTGGGTCCTACGAGCAGTACTTC.

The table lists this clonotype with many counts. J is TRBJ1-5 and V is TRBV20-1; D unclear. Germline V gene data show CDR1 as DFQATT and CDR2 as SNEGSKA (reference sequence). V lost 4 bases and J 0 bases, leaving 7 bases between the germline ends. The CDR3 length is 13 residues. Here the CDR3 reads CSATGNSNQPQHF. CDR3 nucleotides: TGCAGTGCTACCGGGAATAGCAATCAGCCCCAGCATTTT.

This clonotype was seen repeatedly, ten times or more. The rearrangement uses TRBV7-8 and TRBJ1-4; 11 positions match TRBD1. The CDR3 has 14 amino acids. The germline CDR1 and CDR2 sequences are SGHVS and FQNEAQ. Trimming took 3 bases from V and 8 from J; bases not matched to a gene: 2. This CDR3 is CASSFGTGGEKLFF. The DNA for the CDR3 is TGTGCCAGCAGCTTCGGGACAGGGGGGGAAAAACTGTTTTTT.

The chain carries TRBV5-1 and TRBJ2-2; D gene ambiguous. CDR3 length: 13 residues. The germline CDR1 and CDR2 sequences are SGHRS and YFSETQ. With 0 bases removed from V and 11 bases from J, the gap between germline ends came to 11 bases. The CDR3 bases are TGCGCCAGCAGCTTGGAGGAATTCGTTGAGCTGTTTTTT. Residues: CASSLEEFVELFF.

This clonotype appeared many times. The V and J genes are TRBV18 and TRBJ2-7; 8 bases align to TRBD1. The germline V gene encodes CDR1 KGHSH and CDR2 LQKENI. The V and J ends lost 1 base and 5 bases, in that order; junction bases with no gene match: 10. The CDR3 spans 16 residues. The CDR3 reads CASSPLLGQGANEQYF. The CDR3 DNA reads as TGTGCCAGCTCACCACTGCTTGGCCAGGGGGCGAACGAGCAGTACTTC. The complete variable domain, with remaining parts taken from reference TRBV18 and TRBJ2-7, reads NAGVMQNPRHLVRRRGQEARLRCSPMKGHSHVYWYRQLPEEGLKFMVYLQKENIIDESGMPKERFSAEFPKEGPSILRIQQVVRGDSAAYFCASSPLLGQGANEQYFGPGTRLTVT.

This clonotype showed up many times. The CDR3 protein is CASSPYLRQADGYTF. The CDR3 nucleotides are TGTGCCAGCAGCCCATACCTTCGACAGGCCGATGGCTACACCTTC. The J gene is TRBJ1-2, the V gene TRBV5-6; TRBD1 is a possible D gene (6 bases). CDR3 length equals 15 residues. Trimming stripped 4 bases from V and 6 bases from J, with 19 bases between. Looked up from germline, CDR1 is SGHDT and CDR2 is YYEEEE.